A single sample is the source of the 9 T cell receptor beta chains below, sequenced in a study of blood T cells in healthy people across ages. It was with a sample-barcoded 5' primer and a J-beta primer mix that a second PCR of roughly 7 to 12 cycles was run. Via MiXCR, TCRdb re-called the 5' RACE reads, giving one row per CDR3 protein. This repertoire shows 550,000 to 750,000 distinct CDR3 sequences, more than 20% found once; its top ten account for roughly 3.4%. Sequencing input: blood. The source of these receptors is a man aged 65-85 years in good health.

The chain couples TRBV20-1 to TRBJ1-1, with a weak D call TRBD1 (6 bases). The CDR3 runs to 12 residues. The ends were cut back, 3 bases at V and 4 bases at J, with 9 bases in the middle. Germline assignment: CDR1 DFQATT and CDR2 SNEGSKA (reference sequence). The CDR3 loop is CSASGGGTEAFF. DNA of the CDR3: TGCAGTGCTAGCGGAGGGGGCACTGAAGCTTTCTTT.

Here the CDR3 reads CASSSTGSEQFF. CDR3 bases: TGTGCCAGCAGTAGCACAGGGAGTGAGCAGTTCTTC. This rearrangement joins TRBV6-5 to TRBJ2-5; a weak D match, TRBD1 (6 bases). The closer fit of TRBJ2-1 to the DNA end suggests the J call may be wrong. Looked up from germline, CDR1 is MNHEY and CDR2 is SVGAGI. This CDR3 has 12 amino acids.

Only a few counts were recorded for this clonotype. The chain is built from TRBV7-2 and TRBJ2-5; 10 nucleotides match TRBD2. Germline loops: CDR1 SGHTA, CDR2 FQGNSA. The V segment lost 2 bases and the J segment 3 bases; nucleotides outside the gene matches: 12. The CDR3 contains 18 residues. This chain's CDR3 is CASSLTGLAEKEEETQYF. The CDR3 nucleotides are TGTGCCAGCAGCTTAACCGGACTAGCGGAGAAGGAGGAAGAGACCCAGTACTTC.

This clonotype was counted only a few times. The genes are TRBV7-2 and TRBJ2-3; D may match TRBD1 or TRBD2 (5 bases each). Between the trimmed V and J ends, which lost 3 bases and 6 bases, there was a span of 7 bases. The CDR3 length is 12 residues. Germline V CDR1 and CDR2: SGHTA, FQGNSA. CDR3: CASSFGGDTQYF. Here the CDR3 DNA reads TGTGCCAGCAGCTTTGGGGGTGATACGCAGTATTTT.

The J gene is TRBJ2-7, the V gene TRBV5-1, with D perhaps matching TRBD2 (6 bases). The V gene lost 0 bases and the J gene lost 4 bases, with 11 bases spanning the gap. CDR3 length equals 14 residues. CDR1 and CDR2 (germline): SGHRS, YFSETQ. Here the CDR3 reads CASSLGRAGYEQYF. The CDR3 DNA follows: TGCGCCAGCAGCTTGGGCCGCGCGGGGTACGAGCAGTACTTC.

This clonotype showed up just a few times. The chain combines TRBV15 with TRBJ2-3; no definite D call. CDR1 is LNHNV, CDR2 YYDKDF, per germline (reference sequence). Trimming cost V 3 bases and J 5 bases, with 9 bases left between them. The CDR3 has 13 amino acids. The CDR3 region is CATSSQPGDTQYF. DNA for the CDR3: TGTGCCACCAGCAGCCAACCGGGAGATACGCAGTATTTT.

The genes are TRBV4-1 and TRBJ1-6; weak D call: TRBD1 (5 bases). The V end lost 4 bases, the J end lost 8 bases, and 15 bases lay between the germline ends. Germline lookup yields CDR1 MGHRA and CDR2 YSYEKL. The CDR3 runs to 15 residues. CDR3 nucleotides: TGCGCCAGCAGCCTAAGGTCACCCAGGGATTCACCCCTCCACTTT. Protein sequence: CASSLRSPRDSPLHF.

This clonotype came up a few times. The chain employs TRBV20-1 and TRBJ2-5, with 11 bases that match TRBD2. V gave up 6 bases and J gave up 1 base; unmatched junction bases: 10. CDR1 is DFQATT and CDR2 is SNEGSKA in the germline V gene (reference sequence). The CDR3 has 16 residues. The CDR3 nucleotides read TGCAGTGCCATTGGGGCTAGCGGGAGGATCCAAGAGACCCAGTACTTC. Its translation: CSAIGASGRIQETQYF.

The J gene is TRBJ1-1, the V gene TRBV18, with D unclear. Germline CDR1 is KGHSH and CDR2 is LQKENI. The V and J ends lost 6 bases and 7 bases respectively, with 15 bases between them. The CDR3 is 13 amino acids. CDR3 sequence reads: CASSPRTSHEAFF. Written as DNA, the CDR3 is TGTGCCAGCTCGCCCCGGACCTCGCATGAAGCTTTCTTT.